A single sample is the source of the 3 T cell receptor beta chains below, sequenced in a study of CD4+ T cells in melanoma. Assay: immunoSEQ multiplex PCR; the TCRdb copy retains only in-frame clones and omits some. Altogether under 20,000 clones are present, about four fifths being singletons, with the ten largest covering approximately 5.4%. The sample consisted of cells from a culture (not recorded whether cultured in vitro). The receptors shown here come from a human donor with melanoma.

The chain combines TRBV14 with TRBJ1-2; D remains unclear. This CDR3 region has 14 residues. Deletions cut 1 base from V and 12 bases from J, with 18 bases between. CDR1 and CDR2 from the germline V gene are SGHDN and FVKESK. This chain's CDR3 is CASSQVSVGSAHTF. CDR3 nucleotide sequence: TGTGCCAGCAGCCAAGTTTCGGTCGGCAGTGCCCACACCTTC.

As to this clone: The sample carries other DNA sequences with the same CDR3. V and J are TRBV5-1 and TRBJ2-2, with D unresolved. CDR1 and CDR2 (germline): SGHRS, YFSETQ. This CDR3 is built from 14 residues. Trimming cost V 5 bases and J 1 base, with 9 bases left between them. CDR3 loop: CASSSDGNTGELFF. The CDR3 nucleotides are TGCGCCAGCAGTTCGGACGGGAACACCGGGGAGCTGTTTTTT.

The V gene is TRBV6-1, the J gene TRBJ2-7; D perhaps matches TRBD2 (6 bases). The CDR3 is 13 residues long. CDR1 and CDR2 from the germline V gene are MNHNS and SASEGT. V shed 6 bases and J shed 7 bases, with 16 bases lying between them. The CDR3 coding sequence is TGTGCCAGCAGGGCTGCCTCCGGGGGTGAGCAGTACTTC. Amino acid sequence: CASRAASGGEQYF.